Given below is one T cell receptor (beta chain) in context. The antigen is undetermined. 13 Jbeta primers and 60 Vbeta primers were used for the PCR. Generated by immunoSEQ multiplex PCR, the TCRdb table keeps only in-frame clones and is missing some. The data show roughly 200,000 clones, 87% seen once. The CDR3 consists of 16 residues. With 1 base removed from V and 2 bases from J, the gap between germline ends came to 15 bases. Germline V gives CDR1 SGHAT, CDR2 FQNNGV. The data originate from a study of cytomegalovirus exposure and HLA in healthy donors. Whole-study findings and limits: The authors assumed roughly uniform sequencing depth across donors for presence/absence analyses. According to reports, the classifier identified cytomegalovirus status with high specificity and sensitivity. An analysis done earlier found most TCR beta V segments productive about 87% or about 30% of the time. Later analysis suggested most CMV-associated TCR beta chains were HLA-restricted.

The clonotype was recovered from a man in his thirties or forties in good health and CMV-seronegative. Sequenced input: PBMCs. This chain links TRBV11-2 with TRBJ2-7, with D maybe TRBD1 (7 bases). The CDR3 is CASSLAAGQSPYEQYF. The CDR3 DNA reads TGTGCCAGCAGCTTAGCCGCGGGACAGAGCCCCTACGAGCAGTACTTC.